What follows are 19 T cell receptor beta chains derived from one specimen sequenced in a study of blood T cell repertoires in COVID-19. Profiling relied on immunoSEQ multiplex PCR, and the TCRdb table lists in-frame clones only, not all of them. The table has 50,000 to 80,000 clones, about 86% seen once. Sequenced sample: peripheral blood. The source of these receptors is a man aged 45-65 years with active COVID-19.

This CDR3 reads CASREDSWGYTF. CDR3 nucleotides: TGTGCCAGCCGGGAGGACTCGTGGGGCTACACCTTC. The chain combines TRBV28 with TRBJ1-2; D unclear. Germline V gene data show CDR1 as MDHEN and CDR2 as SYDVKM. With 8 bases removed from V and 8 bases from J, the gap between germline ends came to 15 bases. This CDR3 comprises 12 residues.

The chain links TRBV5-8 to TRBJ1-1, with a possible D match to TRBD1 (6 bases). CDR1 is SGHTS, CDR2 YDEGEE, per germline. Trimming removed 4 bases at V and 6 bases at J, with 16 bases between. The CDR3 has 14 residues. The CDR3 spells CASSDTGFGAEAFF. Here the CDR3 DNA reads TGTGCCAGCAGCGATACAGGGTTTGGCGCTGAAGCTTTCTTT.

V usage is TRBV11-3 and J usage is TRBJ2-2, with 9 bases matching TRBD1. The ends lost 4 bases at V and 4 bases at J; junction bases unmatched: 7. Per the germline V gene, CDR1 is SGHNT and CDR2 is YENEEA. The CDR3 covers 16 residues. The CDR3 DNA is TGTGCCAGCAGCTCGTGGACAGGGGCCCTCACCGGGGAGCTGTTTTTT. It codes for CASSSWTGALTGELFF.

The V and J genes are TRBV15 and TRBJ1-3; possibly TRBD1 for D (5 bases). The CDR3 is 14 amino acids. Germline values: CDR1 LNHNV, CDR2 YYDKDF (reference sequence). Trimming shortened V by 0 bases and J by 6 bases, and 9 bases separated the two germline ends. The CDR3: CATSRDRGENTIYF. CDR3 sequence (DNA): TGTGCCACCAGCAGAGATAGGGGTGAAAACACCATATATTTT.

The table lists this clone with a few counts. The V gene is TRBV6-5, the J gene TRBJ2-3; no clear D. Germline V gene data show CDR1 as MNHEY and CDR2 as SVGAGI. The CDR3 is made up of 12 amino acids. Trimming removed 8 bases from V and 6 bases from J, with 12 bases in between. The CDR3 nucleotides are TGTGCCAGCTTGGGTAGGAGCGATACGCAGTATTTT. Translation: CASLGRSDTQYF.

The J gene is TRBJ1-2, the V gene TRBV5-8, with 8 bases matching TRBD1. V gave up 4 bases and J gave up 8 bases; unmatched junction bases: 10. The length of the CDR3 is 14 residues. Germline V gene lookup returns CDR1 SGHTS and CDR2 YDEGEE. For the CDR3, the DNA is TGTGCCAGCAGCATAACGGACAGGGCGGGCGGCTACACCTTC. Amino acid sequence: CASSITDRAGGYTF. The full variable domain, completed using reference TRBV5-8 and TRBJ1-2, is EAGVTQSPTHLIKTRGQQATLRCSPISGHTSVYWYQQALGLGLQFLLWYDEGEERNRGNFPPRFSGRQFPNYSSELNVNALELEDSALYLCASSITDRAGGYTFGSGTRLTVV.

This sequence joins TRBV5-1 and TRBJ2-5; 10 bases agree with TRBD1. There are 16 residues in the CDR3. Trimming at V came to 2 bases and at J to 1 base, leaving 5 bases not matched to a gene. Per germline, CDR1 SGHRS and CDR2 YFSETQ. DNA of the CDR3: TGCGCCAGCAGCTTAACCGGGACAGGGGCCCAAGAGACCCAGTACTTC. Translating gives CASSLTGTGAQETQYF. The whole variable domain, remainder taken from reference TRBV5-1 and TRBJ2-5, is KAGVTQTPRYLIKTRGQQVTLSCSPISGHRSVSWYQQTPGQGLQFLFEYFSETQRNKGNFPGRFSGRQFSNSRSEMNVSTLELGDSALYLCASSLTGTGAQETQYFGPGTRLLVL.

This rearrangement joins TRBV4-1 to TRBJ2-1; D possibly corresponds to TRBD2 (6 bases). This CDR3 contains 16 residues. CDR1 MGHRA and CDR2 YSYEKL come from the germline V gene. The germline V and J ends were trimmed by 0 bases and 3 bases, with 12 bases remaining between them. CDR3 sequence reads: CASSQETRRFYNEQFF. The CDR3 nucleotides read TGCGCCAGCAGCCAAGAGACTAGGAGGTTCTACAATGAGCAGTTCTTC.

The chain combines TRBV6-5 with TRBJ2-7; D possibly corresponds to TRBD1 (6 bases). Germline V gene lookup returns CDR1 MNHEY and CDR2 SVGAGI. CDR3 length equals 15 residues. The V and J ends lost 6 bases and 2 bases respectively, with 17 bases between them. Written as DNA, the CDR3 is TGTGCCAGCAGCGTTAGCCGTGGGGGCACCTACGAGCAGTACTTC. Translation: CASSVSRGGTYEQYF.

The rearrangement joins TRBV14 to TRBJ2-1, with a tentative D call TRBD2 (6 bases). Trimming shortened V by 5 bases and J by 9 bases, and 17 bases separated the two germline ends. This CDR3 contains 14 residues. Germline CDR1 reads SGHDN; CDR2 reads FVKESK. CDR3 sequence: CASSGPTRLGEQFF. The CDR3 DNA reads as TGTGCCAGCAGCGGACCGACTAGGCTGGGTGAGCAGTTCTTC.

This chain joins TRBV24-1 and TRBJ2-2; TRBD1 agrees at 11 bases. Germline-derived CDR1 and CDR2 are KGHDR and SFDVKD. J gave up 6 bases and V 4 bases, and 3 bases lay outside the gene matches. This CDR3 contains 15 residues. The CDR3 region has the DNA TGTGCCACCAGTGACCCGGGACAGGGGGCCGGGGAGCTGTTTTTT. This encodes CATSDPGQGAGELFF.

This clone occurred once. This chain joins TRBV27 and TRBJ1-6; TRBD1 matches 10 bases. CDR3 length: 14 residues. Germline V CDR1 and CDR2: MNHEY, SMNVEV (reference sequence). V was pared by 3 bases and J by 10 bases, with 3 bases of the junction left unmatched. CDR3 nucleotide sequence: TGTGCCAGCAGTTTGGACAGGGGGGCGTCACCCCTCCACTTT. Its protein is CASSLDRGASPLHF.

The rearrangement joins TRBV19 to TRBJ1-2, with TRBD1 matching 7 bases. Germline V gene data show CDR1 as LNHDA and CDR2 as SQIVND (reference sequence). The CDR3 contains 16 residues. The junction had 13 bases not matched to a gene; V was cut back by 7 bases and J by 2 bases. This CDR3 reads CASINRGEPANYGYTF. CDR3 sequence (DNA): TGTGCCAGTATTAACAGGGGAGAACCTGCAAACTATGGCTACACCTTC.

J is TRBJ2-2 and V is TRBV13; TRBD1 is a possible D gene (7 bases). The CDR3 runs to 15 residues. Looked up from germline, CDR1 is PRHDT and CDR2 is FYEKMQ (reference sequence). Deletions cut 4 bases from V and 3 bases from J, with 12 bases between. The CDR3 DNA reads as TGTGCCAGCAGCTCCGACAGGGAGGACACCGGGGAGCTGTTTTTT. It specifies CASSSDREDTGELFF. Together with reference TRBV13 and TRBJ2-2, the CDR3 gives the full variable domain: AAGVIQSPRHLIKEKRETATLKCYPIPRHDTVYWYQQGPGQDPQFLISFYEKMQSDKGSIPDRFSAQQFSDYHSELNMSSLELGDSALYFCASSSDREDTGELFFGEGSRLTVL.

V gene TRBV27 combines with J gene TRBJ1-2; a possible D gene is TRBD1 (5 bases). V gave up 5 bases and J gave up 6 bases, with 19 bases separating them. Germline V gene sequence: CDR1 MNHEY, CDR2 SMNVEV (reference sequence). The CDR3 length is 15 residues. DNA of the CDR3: TGTGCCAGCAGTGCACGCGCCGGGGGAATTGATGGCTACACCTTC. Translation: CASSARAGGIDGYTF.

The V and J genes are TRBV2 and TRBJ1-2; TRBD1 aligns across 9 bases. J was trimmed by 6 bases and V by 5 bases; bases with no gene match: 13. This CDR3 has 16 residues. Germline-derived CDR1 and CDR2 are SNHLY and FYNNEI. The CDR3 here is CASSRNLRDRDDGYTF. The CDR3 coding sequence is TGTGCCAGCAGTCGGAACCTCCGGGACAGGGACGATGGCTACACCTTC.

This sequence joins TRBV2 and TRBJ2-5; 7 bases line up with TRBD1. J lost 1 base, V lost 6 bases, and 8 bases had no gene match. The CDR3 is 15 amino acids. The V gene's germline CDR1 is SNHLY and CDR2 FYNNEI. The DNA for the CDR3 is TGTGCCAGCAGCCTCCAGACAGGGCCCCAAGAGACCCAGTACTTC. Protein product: CASSLQTGPQETQYF.

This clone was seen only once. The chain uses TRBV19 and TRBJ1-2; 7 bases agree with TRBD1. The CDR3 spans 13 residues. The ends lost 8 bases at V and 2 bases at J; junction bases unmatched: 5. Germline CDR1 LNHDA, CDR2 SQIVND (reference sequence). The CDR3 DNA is TGTGCCAGTGATTCCAGGGGGAACTATGGCTACACCTTC. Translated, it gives CASDSRGNYGYTF. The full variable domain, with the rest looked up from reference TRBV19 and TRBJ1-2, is DGGITQSPKYLFRKEGQNVTLSCEQNLNHDAMYWYRQDPGQGLRLIYYSQIVNDFQKGDIAEGYSVSREKKESFPLTVTSAQKNPTAFYLCASDSRGNYGYTFGSGTRLTVV.

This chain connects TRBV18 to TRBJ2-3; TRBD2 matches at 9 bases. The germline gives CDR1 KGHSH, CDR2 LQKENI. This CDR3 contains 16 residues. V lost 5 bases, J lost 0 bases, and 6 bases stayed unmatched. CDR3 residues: CASSTGTSGSTDTQYF. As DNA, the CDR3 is TGTGCCAGCTCAACCGGTACTAGCGGGAGCACAGATACGCAGTATTTT.